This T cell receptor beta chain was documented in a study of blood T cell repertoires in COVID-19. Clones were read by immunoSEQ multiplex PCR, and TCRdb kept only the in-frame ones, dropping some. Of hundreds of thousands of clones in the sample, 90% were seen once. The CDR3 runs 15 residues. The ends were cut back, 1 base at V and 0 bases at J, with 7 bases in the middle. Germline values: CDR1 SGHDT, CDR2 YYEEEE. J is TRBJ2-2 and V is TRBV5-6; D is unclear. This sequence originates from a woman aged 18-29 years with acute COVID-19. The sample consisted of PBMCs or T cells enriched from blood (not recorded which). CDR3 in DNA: TGTGCCAGCAGCTTGTTTACAGCGAACACCGGGGAGCTGTTTTTT. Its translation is CASSLFTANTGELFF.